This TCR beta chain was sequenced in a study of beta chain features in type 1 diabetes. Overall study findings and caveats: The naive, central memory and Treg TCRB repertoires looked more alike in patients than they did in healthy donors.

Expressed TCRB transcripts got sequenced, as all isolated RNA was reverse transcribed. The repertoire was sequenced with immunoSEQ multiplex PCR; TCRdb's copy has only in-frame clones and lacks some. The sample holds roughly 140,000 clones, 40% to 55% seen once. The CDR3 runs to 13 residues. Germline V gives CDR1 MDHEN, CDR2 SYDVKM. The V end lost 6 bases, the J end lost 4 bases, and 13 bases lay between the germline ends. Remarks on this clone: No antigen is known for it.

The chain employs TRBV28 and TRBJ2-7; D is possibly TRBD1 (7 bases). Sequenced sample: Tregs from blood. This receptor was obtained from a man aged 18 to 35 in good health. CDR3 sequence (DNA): TGTGCCAGCAGACCAGGGGGGAGATACGAGCAGTACTTC. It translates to CASRPGGRYEQYF.